The source of this T cell receptor beta chain is a study of monozygotic twins with inflammatory bowel disease. Study conclusions and caveats: Compared with healthy co-twins, IBD patients showed reduced TCRbeta repertoire diversity by inverse Simpson. Among IBD patients, fewer clonotypes were shared with others than among healthy twins, especially with disease activity. The data did not back a single strong IBD-associated clonotype or signal.

As regards this clonotype: What it recognizes is unknown.

This CDR3 spans 15 amino acids. CDR1 and CDR2 (germline): SGHDN, FVKESK. No DNA is given; TCRdb re-called the 5' RACE reads and lists each CDR3 protein once. Its table lists roughly 300,000 distinct CDR3 sequences. The chain employs TRBV14 and TRBJ2-2; TCRdb lists TRBD1, though no DNA is available to test this call. The sequencing input was blood. The sequence came from a human donor with ulcerative colitis or Crohn's disease, or a healthy co-twin of an affected twin (not recorded which). CDR3 protein: CASSRRDRLPGELFF. Together with reference TRBV14 and TRBJ2-2, the CDR3 gives the full variable domain: EAGVTQFPSHSVIEKGQTVTLRCDPISGHDNLYWYRRVMGKEIKFLLHFVKESKQDESGMPNNRFLAERTGGTYSTLKVQPAELEDSGVYFCASSRRDRLPGELFFGEGSRLTVL.